Below, 18 T cell receptor beta chains from the same sample are listed, as sequenced in a study of blood T cells in healthy people across ages. Primed by a sample-barcoded 5' primer and a J-beta primer mix, a second PCR proceeded for about 6 to 12 cycles. MiXCR was run by TCRdb on the 5' RACE reads, yielding one entry per CDR3 protein. The repertoire holds roughly 1,800,000 distinct CDR3 sequences, with less than 50% as singletons. The sequenced sample consisted of blood. These receptors were collected from a middle-aged woman in good health.

This clonotype was counted a few times. The chain joins TRBV12-3 or TRBV12-4 to TRBJ2-5, with a tentative D call TRBD2 (6 bases). Trimming removed 2 bases at V and 11 bases at J, with 18 bases between. This CDR3 has 14 residues. The DNA of the CDR3 is TGTGCCAGCAGTTTAACAGGTTCAAGACGGGAGCAGTACTTC. Translated, it gives CASSLTGSRREQYF.

This clonotype came up a few times. The chain carries TRBV29-1 and TRBJ2-1; D is uncertain. V was cut by 2 bases and J by 8 bases, with 19 bases left in between. This CDR3 has 15 residues. The germline gives CDR1 SQVTM, CDR2 ANQGSEA. Here the CDR3 DNA reads TGCAGCGTTGAATTGGGCCCCACGGGCGGCGATGAGCAGTTCTTC. This gives the protein CSVELGPTGGDEQFF.

The chain uses TRBV29-1 and TRBJ1-6; TRBD1 matches 8 bases. V gave up 5 bases and J gave up 8 bases; unmatched junction bases: 8. CDR3 length equals 14 residues. Germline-derived CDR1 and CDR2 are SQVTM and ANQGSEA. CDR3 region: CSVRTGGTYSPLHF. Written as DNA, the CDR3 is TGCAGCGTTCGCACAGGGGGTACCTATTCACCCCTCCACTTT.

V usage is TRBV24-1 and J usage is TRBJ2-3; 8 nucleotides match TRBD2. Trimming at V came to 2 bases and at J to 4 bases, leaving 7 bases not matched to a gene. This CDR3 region has 16 residues. The germline V gene has CDR1 KGHDR and CDR2 SFDVKD. The CDR3 region is CATSDSGGGRPDTQYF. The CDR3 DNA reads TGTGCCACCAGTGATTCAGGCGGGGGGCGACCAGATACGCAGTATTTT.

Here the CDR3 reads CATSDLHLAGAETQYF. The CDR3 nucleotides are TGTGCCACCAGTGATTTGCACCTGGCAGGGGCAGAGACCCAGTACTTC. V and J are TRBV24-1 and TRBJ2-5; a weak D match, TRBD1 (6 bases). Trimming shortened V by 0 bases and J by 4 bases, and 14 bases separated the two germline ends. This CDR3 has 16 amino acids. In germline, CDR1 is KGHDR, CDR2 SFDVKD.

V and J are TRBV6-2 or TRBV6-3 and TRBJ1-2, with D possibly matching TRBD1 (6 bases). The CDR3 sequence is 11 residues long. CDR1 is MNHEY and CDR2 is SVGEGT in the germline V gene. Trimming pared 8 bases from V and 7 bases from J, leaving 11 bases between. The CDR3 nucleotides read TGTGCCAGCTACCAGGGGAGTGGCTACACCTTC. Protein: CASYQGSGYTF.

This clonotype was seen a few times. This chain connects TRBV9 to TRBJ2-3; 8 bases fit TRBD2. Germline loops: CDR1 SGDLS, CDR2 YYNGEE. The V segment lost 6 bases and the J segment 0 bases; nucleotides outside the gene matches: 6. CDR3 size: 15 residues. The CDR3 DNA is TGTGCCAGCACCCTAGCGGGTTCTAGCACAGATACGCAGTATTTT. It translates to CASTLAGSSTDTQYF.

The table lists this clonotype with many counts. The V gene is TRBV29-1, the J gene TRBJ2-7; D gene unclear. V shed 7 bases and J shed 5 bases, with 12 bases lying between them. From germline, CDR1 is SQVTM and CDR2 ANQGSEA. This CDR3 spans 11 amino acids. The CDR3 here is CSGGSLDEQYF. The CDR3 coding sequence is TGCAGCGGTGGGTCTCTCGACGAGCAGTACTTC.

The J gene is TRBJ2-5, the V gene TRBV7-6; D may be TRBD2 (6 bases). Trimming cost V 7 bases and J 2 bases, with 23 bases left between them. CDR1 SGHVS and CDR2 FNYEAQ come from the germline V gene. This CDR3 region has 17 residues. CDR3 nucleotide sequence: TGTGCCAGCACCTCGCTAGATCTAGGGACTCCTCAAGAGACCCAGTACTTC. Residues: CASTSLDLGTPQETQYF.

The V call is TRBV12-3 or TRBV12-4, the J call TRBJ1-2, with a weak D call TRBD1 (6 bases). Trimming took 1 base from V and 0 from J, leaving 18 bases between them. The CDR3 runs 18 residues. CDR3 DNA sequence: TGTGCCAGCAGTTTAGTTGCCAGGGGAATGCATACTAACTATGGCTACACCTTC. Translating gives CASSLVARGMHTNYGYTF.

The J gene is TRBJ2-5, the V gene TRBV6-2 or TRBV6-3; TRBD2 might be the D (6 bases). The V end was cut by 3 bases, the J end by 4 bases, with 12 bases between. The V gene's germline CDR1 is MNHEY and CDR2 SVGEGT. CDR3 length: 14 residues. In nucleotides, the CDR3 is TGTGCCAGCAGTTATACGGGGGTCTCAGAGACCCAGTACTTC. It specifies CASSYTGVSETQYF.

V and J are TRBV7-9 and TRBJ2-2; no clear D. Germline CDR1 reads SEHNR; CDR2 reads FQNEAQ (reference sequence). V was clipped by 2 bases and J by 7 bases, with 11 bases between them. The CDR3 contains 14 residues. CDR3 loop: CASSLNNPIGELFF. In nucleotides, the CDR3 is TGTGCCAGCAGCTTAAACAACCCTATCGGGGAGCTGTTTTTT.

The CDR3 nucleotides read TGTGCCAGCAGAAAGGGACTAGCTGCGACCCAGTTCTTC. Its protein product is CASRKGLAATQFF. The gene calls are TRBV7-2 and TRBJ2-1; TRBD2 matches 9 bases. CDR3 size: 13 residues. Germline-derived CDR1 and CDR2 are SGHTA and FQGNSA. The junction had 10 bases not matched to a gene; V was cut back by 6 bases and J by 13 bases.

The V gene is TRBV29-1, the J gene TRBJ2-1, with 8 positions matching TRBD1. V lost 8 bases to trimming and J lost 3 bases; unmatched junction nucleotides: 9. The germline CDR1 and CDR2 sequences are SQVTM and ANQGSEA. The CDR3 extends over 14 amino acids. CDR3 coding DNA: TGCAGCTTCGCTGGGACAGGTATCTACAATGAGCAGTTCTTC. Its translation is CSFAGTGIYNEQFF.

The chain employs TRBV12-3 or TRBV12-4 and TRBJ1-2, with 10 positions matching TRBD1. This CDR3 comprises 15 residues. J was trimmed by 4 bases and V by 2 bases; bases with no gene match: 4. In nucleotides, the CDR3 is TGTGCCAGCAGTTTAAGACAGGGGGCTCCCTATGGCTACACCTTC. Translated: CASSLRQGAPYGYTF.

The table lists this clonotype with a few counts. This chain uses TRBV5-1 with TRBJ2-1, with D unresolved. Germline loops: CDR1 SGHRS, CDR2 YFSETQ. This CDR3 has 14 amino acids. The V end lost 2 bases, the J end lost 5 bases, and 11 bases lay between the germline ends. The CDR3 loop reads CASSFVRENNEQFF. The DNA of the CDR3 is TGCGCCAGCAGCTTCGTAAGGGAAAACAATGAGCAGTTCTTC.

The chain carries TRBV2 and TRBJ1-2, with TRBD1 as a possible D gene (5 bases). This CDR3 region has 13 residues. V was clipped by 5 bases and J by 5 bases, with 12 bases between them. Germline V gives CDR1 SNHLY, CDR2 FYNNEI. In DNA, the CDR3 is TGTGCCAGCAGTCGGGACGTTTCGTATGGCTACACCTTC. It yields the protein CASSRDVSYGYTF.

The genes are TRBV6-2 or TRBV6-3 and TRBJ2-5, with TRBD2 identical over 9 bases. Unmatched junction bases numbered 11, after V lost 1 base and J lost 5 bases. The CDR3 runs to 17 residues. The germline gives CDR1 MNHEY, CDR2 SVGEGT. The CDR3 loop reads CASSYFGPGLAGETQYF. The CDR3 nucleotides are TGTGCCAGCAGTTACTTTGGACCGGGACTAGCCGGGGAGACCCAGTACTTC.